A single sample gave rise to the 25 T cell receptor beta chains below, sequenced in a study of identical twins. TCRdb re-derived calls from the 5' RACE reads in MiXCR, one entry per CDR3 protein. The table lists approximately 500,000 distinct CDR3 sequences, around 24% of them singletons. The sample was also linked to a second study, of T cells expressing NK-cell markers.

The sample was CD4+ T cells sorted from blood. The receptors shown here come from a woman under 30 in good health.

The chain uses TRBV9 and TRBJ1-6; 7 bases fit TRBD1. CDR3 length: 11 amino acids. CDR1 is SGDLS and CDR2 is YYNGEE in the germline V gene. Losses at the gene ends were 7 bases for V and 10 bases for J; bases not matched to a gene: 2. The CDR3 protein is CASGTVSPLHF. CDR3 DNA: TGTGCCAGCGGGACAGTCTCACCCCTCCACTTT.

The chain combines TRBV5-1 with TRBJ2-3; the D gene is possibly TRBD2 (6 bases). Per germline, CDR1 SGHRS and CDR2 YFSETQ. Trimming left V 3 bases short and J 2 bases short, with 10 bases between. This CDR3 spans 14 amino acids. DNA for the CDR3: TGCGCCAGCAGCTCGGTAGCGGCCACAGATACGCAGTATTTT. Its translation is CASSSVAATDTQYF.

This clonotype has only a few counts. This CDR3 reads CASSRTSGVSYEQYF. CDR3 bases: TGCGCCAGCAGCCGGACTAGCGGGGTCTCCTACGAGCAGTACTTC. The V gene is TRBV5-1, the J gene TRBJ2-7, with 12 bases fitting TRBD2. The CDR3 sequence is 15 residues long. Germline loops: CDR1 SGHRS, CDR2 YFSETQ. The ends lost 4 bases at V and 0 bases at J; junction bases unmatched: 2.

This clonotype was seen at least ten times. V gene TRBV6-1 combines with J gene TRBJ2-7; TRBD1 aligns across 7 bases. Germline CDR1 reads MNHNS; CDR2 reads SASEGT. Trimming removed 6 bases from V and 5 bases from J; junction bases left unmatched: 7. CDR3 length: 13 residues. CDR3 amino acids: CASSRQGINEQYF. As DNA, the CDR3 is TGTGCCAGCAGCCGACAGGGAATCAACGAGCAGTACTTC.

Written as DNA, the CDR3 is TGCAGTGCTCTACACCGCCATACGGTAGATACGCAGTATTTT. Translation gives CSALHRHTVDTQYF. The rearrangement links TRBV20-1 to TRBJ2-3; D uncertain. V lost 5 bases to trimming and J lost 5 bases, with 17 bases between them. Per the germline V gene, CDR1 is DFQATT and CDR2 is SNEGSKA (reference sequence). The CDR3 has 14 amino acids.

This clonotype was counted between two and nine times. The chain employs TRBV6-1 and TRBJ1-1, with D possibly TRBD1 on 6 matching bases. V gave up 6 bases and J gave up 2 bases, with 16 bases separating them. Per the germline V gene, CDR1 is MNHNS and CDR2 is SASEGT. CDR3 length equals 15 residues. CDR3 protein: CASRHLDRSNTEAFF. Written as DNA, the CDR3 is TGTGCCAGCAGACACCTCGACAGGAGCAACACTGAAGCTTTCTTT.

V gene TRBV29-1 combines with J gene TRBJ2-3; no definite D call. Germline-derived CDR1 and CDR2 are SQVTM and ANQGSEA. The V gene lost 3 bases and the J gene lost 0 bases, with 4 bases spanning the gap. The CDR3 length is 12 residues. CDR3 coding DNA: TGCAGCGTTGATCACAGCACAGATACGCAGTATTTT. It specifies CSVDHSTDTQYF.

The chain joins TRBV18 to TRBJ2-2; D remains unclear. The V gene lost 1 base and the J gene lost 0 bases, with 9 bases spanning the gap. CDR3 length equals 16 residues. CDR1 is KGHSH, CDR2 LQKENI, per germline. CDR3: CASSPRGSTNTGELFF. Here the CDR3 DNA reads TGTGCCAGCTCACCACGGGGATCCACGAACACCGGGGAGCTGTTTTTT.

This clonotype has only a few counts. The rearrangement joins TRBV12-3 or TRBV12-4 to TRBJ1-2, with a tentative D call TRBD1 (5 bases). CDR3 length equals 12 residues. Trimming shortened V by 4 bases and J by 8 bases, and 11 bases separated the two germline ends. CDR3 protein: CASSSSNRGYTF. In DNA form, the CDR3 reads TGTGCCAGCAGTTCTTCAAACAGGGGCTACACCTTC.

This clonotype was seen a handful of times. CDR3 sequence reads: CATSPQKRESGTQYF. The CDR3 DNA follows: TGTGCCACCAGCCCACAAAAGCGGGAGAGCGGGACGCAGTATTTT. The chain uses TRBV15 and TRBJ2-3; 8 bases match TRBD2. V dropped 5 bases and J dropped 9; count of bases not matched to a gene: 13. The germline CDR1 and CDR2 sequences are LNHNV and YYDKDF (reference sequence). The CDR3 loop spans 15 amino acids.

This clonotype was seen more than once but under ten times. The rearrangement links TRBV12-3 or TRBV12-4 to TRBJ2-3, with 9 positions matching TRBD2. Unmatched junction bases numbered 11, after V lost 1 base and J lost 6 bases. The CDR3 sequence is 17 residues long. Written as DNA, the CDR3 is TGTGCCAGCAGTTTAGGCTGGGGACTAGCCGCGGTGGATACGCAGTATTTT. Its protein is CASSLGWGLAAVDTQYF.

J is TRBJ2-3 and V is TRBV30, with 9 bases identical to TRBD2. The CDR3 runs to 14 residues. Germline loops: CDR1 GTSNPN, CDR2 SVGIG (reference sequence). J was trimmed by 4 bases and V by 2 bases; bases with no gene match: 4. The CDR3 protein is CAWSLAGVADTQYF. For the CDR3, the DNA is TGTGCCTGGAGTTTAGCGGGAGTAGCAGATACGCAGTATTTT.

This sequence joins TRBV7-2 and TRBJ2-3; 9 positions agree with TRBD2. V trimming: 5 bases; J trimming: 0 bases; junction bases outside the gene matches: 9. Germline V gene data show CDR1 as SGHTA and CDR2 as FQGNSA. This CDR3 comprises 17 residues. The CDR3 spells CASSEPLAGPSTDTQYF. In DNA form, the CDR3 reads TGTGCCAGCAGCGAGCCTCTAGCGGGACCTAGCACAGATACGCAGTATTTT.

The gene calls are TRBV3-1 and TRBJ2-7; no firm D call. The germline V gene encodes CDR1 LGHDT and CDR2 YNNKEL (reference sequence). The CDR3 has 14 residues. V was clipped by 1 base and J by 3 bases, with 10 bases between them. The CDR3 loop is CASSQGQEIYEQYF. As DNA, the CDR3 is TGTGCCAGCAGCCAAGGGCAGGAGATCTACGAGCAGTACTTC.

This clonotype has more than one count but fewer than ten. This chain uses TRBV6-2 or TRBV6-3 with TRBJ2-3, with 8 bases fitting TRBD1. With 2 bases clipped from V and 3 bases from J, the junction kept 7 bases outside the gene matches. The CDR3 length is 16 residues. In germline, CDR1 is MNHEY, CDR2 SVGEGT. CDR3 in amino acids: CASSYKRQGYTDTQYF. The CDR3 DNA is TGTGCCAGCAGTTACAAGAGACAGGGGTATACAGATACGCAGTATTTT.

The chain links TRBV5-1 to TRBJ1-1, with unresolved D. The V end lost 0 bases, the J end lost 2 bases, and 14 bases lay between the germline ends. The CDR3 is 16 residues long. CDR1 is SGHRS and CDR2 is YFSETQ in the germline V gene. CDR3 sequence reads: CASSLDPSGVNTEAFF. Written as DNA, the CDR3 is TGCGCCAGCAGCTTGGATCCCTCAGGCGTCAACACTGAAGCTTTCTTT.

V is TRBV6-1 and J is TRBJ1-2; no reliable D call. The CDR3 loop spans 13 amino acids. The V end lost 5 bases, the J end lost 4 bases, and 11 bases lay between the germline ends. CDR1 is MNHNS, CDR2 SASEGT, per germline. The CDR3 DNA reads as TGTGCCAGCAGTCCTTCGACGGTCTATGGCTACACCTTC. Translated, it gives CASSPSTVYGYTF.

This clonotype has just a few counts. The genes are TRBV6-1 and TRBJ1-1, with TRBD1 as a possible D gene (5 bases). Germline CDR1 reads MNHNS; CDR2 reads SASEGT. The V gene lost 5 bases and the J gene lost 3 bases, with 16 bases spanning the gap. The CDR3 has 15 residues. The CDR3 reads CASSLAGTGDTEAFF. The CDR3 coding sequence is TGTGCCAGCAGTCTCGCGGGCACGGGGGACACTGAAGCTTTCTTT.

V gene TRBV3-1 combines with J gene TRBJ1-2; 7 positions agree with TRBD1. Trimming at V came to 4 bases and at J to 8 bases, leaving 10 bases not matched to a gene. The CDR3 spans 14 residues. CDR1 LGHDT and CDR2 YNNKEL come from the germline V gene (reference sequence). As DNA, the CDR3 is TGTGCCAGCAGCCTTACAGGACAGGTCCCAGGCTACACCTTC. Translating gives CASSLTGQVPGYTF. The variable domain in full, with the rest retrieved from reference TRBV3-1 and TRBJ1-2, is DTAVSQTPKYLVTQMGNDKSIKCEQNLGHDTMYWYKQDSKKFLKIMFSYNNKELIINETVPNRFSPKSPDKAHLNLHINSLELGDSAVYFCASSLTGQVPGYTFGSGTRLTVV.

The CDR3, as DNA: TGCAGCGTTGACGGCAGGGTGGAGACCCAGTACTTC. Protein sequence: CSVDGRVETQYF. This sequence joins TRBV29-1 and TRBJ2-5; D is possibly TRBD1 (5 bases). CDR1 SQVTM and CDR2 ANQGSEA come from the germline V gene. With 3 bases removed from V and 5 bases from J, the gap between germline ends came to 10 bases. The CDR3 is 12 amino acids.

The V and J genes are TRBV29-1 and TRBJ2-7; TRBD2 might be the D (5 bases). CDR1 SQVTM and CDR2 ANQGSEA come from the germline V gene. The CDR3 runs to 13 residues. The ends were cut back, 4 bases at V and 0 bases at J, with 10 bases in the middle. CDR3 sequence reads: CSVGIASSYEQYF. The CDR3 DNA sequence: TGCAGCGTTGGTATAGCGAGCTCCTACGAGCAGTACTTC.

This clonotype was detected only a few times. This CDR3 is CASSLGSSEQFF. The CDR3 coding sequence is TGTGCCAGCAGCTTAGGTAGCAGTGAGCAGTTCTTC. This rearrangement joins TRBV7-6 to TRBJ2-1; D is uncertain. Germline lookup yields CDR1 SGHVS and CDR2 FNYEAQ. V was clipped by 1 base and J by 9 bases, with 7 bases between them. The CDR3 length is 12 residues.

The V and J genes are TRBV10-2 and TRBJ2-2, with D perhaps matching TRBD2 (6 bases). Germline assignment: CDR1 WSHSY and CDR2 SAAADI. The CDR3 is made up of 15 amino acids. V was pared by 3 bases and J by 5 bases, with 13 bases between. The CDR3 reads CASSEGTLRTGELFF. In DNA, the CDR3 is TGCGCCAGCAGTGAAGGGACTCTTCGAACCGGGGAGCTGTTTTTT.

The V and J genes are TRBV29-1 and TRBJ2-2; TRBD1 matches at 9 bases. The V and J ends lost 4 bases and 6 bases, in that order; junction bases with no gene match: 6. The V gene's germline CDR1 is SQVTM and CDR2 ANQGSEA. The CDR3 is 14 amino acids. This CDR3 reads CSVAGTGSAGELFF. DNA for the CDR3: TGCAGCGTTGCTGGGACAGGGTCTGCCGGGGAGCTGTTTTTT.

This clonotype was counted at least ten times. The rearrangement joins TRBV11-2 to TRBJ2-7; no definite D call. Trimming removed 3 bases from V and 4 bases from J, with 7 bases in between. Germline CDR1 and CDR2: SGHAT and FQNNGV. The CDR3 spans 12 residues. The CDR3: CASSFSSYEQYF. CDR3 DNA: TGTGCCAGCAGCTTCTCATCGTACGAGCAGTACTTC.